The rows below give T cell receptor beta chains drawn from one sample of a study of cytomegalovirus exposure and HLA in healthy donors. TCRdb's copy holds only in-frame clones and misses some; the assay was immunoSEQ multiplex PCR. Of 180,000 or so clones in the sample, 86% were seen once. The sample was PBMCs. The receptors were sampled from a man aged 25 to 45 in good health and CMV-seropositive. CDR3s leave out the opening cysteine and the closing phenylalanine or tryptophan.

CDR3 protein,V gene
ASSLDLGLASIETQY,TRBV5-6
ASSQDRDRGQETQY,TRBV4-1
ASKAGPSTDTQY,TRBV7-3
ASSSASGRGPDTQY,TRBV11-3
ASSTGEETQY,TRBV6-1
SVGSRYEQY,TRBV29-1
AWSVGGTQY,TRBV30
ASSEFGLGLNTEAF,TRBV6-1
ASSLDVGGGSPLH,TRBV7-2
ASNGLANPGEQF,TRBV16
ASSYSSQRGYNEQF,TRBV6-6
ASSLAAQNTEAF,TRBV5-4
ATSRWEDTQY,TRBV15
ATSRSYRGEQY,TRBV15
ASSPRGGLLGTDTQY,TRBV11-2
ASTGVTGPTGELF,TRBV6-1
ASSFDRVPDTQY,TRBV7-3
ASSLAPGTGGNQPQH,TRBV27
ASRMQGARNTEAF,TRBV5-1
ASSLHGSPLH,TRBV16
ASSPRTGLYEQY,TRBV9
ASSLDRGTTNTGELF,TRBV5-6
ASSPLSGYEQY,TRBV18
ASSQVARGGSNTGELF,TRBV4-2
ASSESGRGWGYEQY,TRBV6-1
ASSLDWWETQY,TRBV11-3
ASSLRAGPGNTIY,TRBV27
ASSGDGGTEAF,TRBV2
ASSPPGPNYGYT,TRBV11-3
ASSSPPGELF,TRBV7-3
ASTRGRDEAF,TRBV6-1
ASLQGVNQPQH,TRBV7-2
ASSQTNADTQY,TRBV14
ASSVEGSGNTIY,TRBV9
ASRSLGTVPYNEQF,TRBV4-1
ASSFTGSYEQY,TRBV5-4
ASSPDFRANYGYT,TRBV9
ASSEALRKGGSAGKLF,TRBV2
ASSRGSAKNIQY,TRBV6-6
ASSFRGTPNEQY,TRBV28
ASSPGRYQETQY,TRBV7-6
SAKPPGQTYGYT,TRBV29-1
ASRERDGSPLH,TRBV6-5
ASSPTGGGDEQF,TRBV13
ASSQAGTGFSPLH,TRBV4-3
AAKEQGEPYEQY,TRBV10-3